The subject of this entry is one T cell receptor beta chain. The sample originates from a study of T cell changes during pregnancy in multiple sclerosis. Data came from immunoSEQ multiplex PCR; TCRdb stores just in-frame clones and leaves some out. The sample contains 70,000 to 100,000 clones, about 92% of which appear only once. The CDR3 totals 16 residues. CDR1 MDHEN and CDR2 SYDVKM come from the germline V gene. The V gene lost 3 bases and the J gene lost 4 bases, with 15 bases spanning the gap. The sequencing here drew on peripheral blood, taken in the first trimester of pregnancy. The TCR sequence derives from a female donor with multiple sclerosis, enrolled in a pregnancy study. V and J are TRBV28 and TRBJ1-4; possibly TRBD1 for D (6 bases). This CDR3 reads CASSFAWGPLNEKLFF. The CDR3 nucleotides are TGTGCCAGCAGTTTCGCCTGGGGGCCACTTAATGAAAAACTGTTTTTT.